The clone carrying this T cell receptor (beta chain) has more than one count but fewer than ten. The CDR3 runs to 15 residues. Trimming took off 5 bases at V and 4 bases at J, with 15 bases between the two ends. CDR1 is SGHVS, CDR2 FQNEAQ, per germline. TCRdb fed the RT-PCR reads into MiXCR, producing one record per CDR3 protein. The table records almost 700,000 distinct CDR3 sequences, approximately 14% of them present only once. Sequences were obtained from memory CD4+ T cells from blood. The rearrangement uses TRBV7-8 and TRBJ2-1; no definite D call. The origin of this receptor is a female donor in good health, serving as a healthy control. CDR3 DNA: TGTGCCAGCAGCCCTAGAGCGCAAACTTACAATGAGCAGTTCTTC. Its translation: CASSPRAQTYNEQFF.